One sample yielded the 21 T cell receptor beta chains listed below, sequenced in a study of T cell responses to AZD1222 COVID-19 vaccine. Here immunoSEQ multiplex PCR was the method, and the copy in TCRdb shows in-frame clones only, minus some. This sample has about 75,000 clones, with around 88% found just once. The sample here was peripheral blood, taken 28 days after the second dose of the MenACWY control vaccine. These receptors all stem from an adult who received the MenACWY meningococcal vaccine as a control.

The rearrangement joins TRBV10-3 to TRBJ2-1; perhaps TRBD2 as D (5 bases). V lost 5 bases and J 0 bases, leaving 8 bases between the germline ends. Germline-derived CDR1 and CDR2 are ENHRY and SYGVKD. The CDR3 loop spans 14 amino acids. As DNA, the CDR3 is TGTGCCATCAGTTCGGGGAGCTCCTACAATGAGCAGTTCTTC. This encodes CAISSGSSYNEQFF.

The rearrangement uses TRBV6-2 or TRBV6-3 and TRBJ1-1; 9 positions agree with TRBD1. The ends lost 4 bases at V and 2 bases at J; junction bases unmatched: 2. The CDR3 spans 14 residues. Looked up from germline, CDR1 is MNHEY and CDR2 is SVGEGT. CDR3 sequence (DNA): TGTGCCAGCAGTTTGACAGGGGGTAACACTGAAGCTTTCTTT. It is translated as CASSLTGGNTEAFF.

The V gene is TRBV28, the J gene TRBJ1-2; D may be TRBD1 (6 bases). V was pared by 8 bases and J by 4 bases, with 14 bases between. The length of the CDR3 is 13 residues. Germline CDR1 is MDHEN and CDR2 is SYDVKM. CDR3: CASGTMDSYGYTF. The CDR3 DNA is TGTGCCAGCGGAACCATGGACAGCTATGGCTACACCTTC.

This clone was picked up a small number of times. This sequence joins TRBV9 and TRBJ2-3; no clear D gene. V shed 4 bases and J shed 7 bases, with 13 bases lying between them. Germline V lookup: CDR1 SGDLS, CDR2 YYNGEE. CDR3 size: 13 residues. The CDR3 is CASSRSQLNTQYF. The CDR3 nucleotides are TGTGCCAGCAGCCGGTCGCAATTGAATACGCAGTATTTT. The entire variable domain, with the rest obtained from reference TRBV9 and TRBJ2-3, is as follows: DSGVTQTPKHLITATGQRVTLRCSPRSGDLSVYWYQQSLDQGLQFLIQYYNGEERAKGNILERFSAQQFPDLHSELNLSSLELGDSALYFCASSRSQLNTQYFGPGTRLTVL.

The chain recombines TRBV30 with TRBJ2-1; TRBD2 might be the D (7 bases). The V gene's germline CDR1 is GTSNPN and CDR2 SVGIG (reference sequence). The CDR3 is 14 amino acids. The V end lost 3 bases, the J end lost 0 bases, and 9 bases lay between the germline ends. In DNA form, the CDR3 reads TGTGCCTGGAGGGGGGGGCCCTCCTACAATGAGCAGTTCTTC. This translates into CAWRGGPSYNEQFF.

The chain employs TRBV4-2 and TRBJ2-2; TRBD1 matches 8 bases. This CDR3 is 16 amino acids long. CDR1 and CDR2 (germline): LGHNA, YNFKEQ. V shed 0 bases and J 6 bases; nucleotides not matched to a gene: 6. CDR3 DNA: TGTGCCAGCAGCCAAGATCAGACAGGGGCGGCCGGGGAGCTGTTTTTT. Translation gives CASSQDQTGAAGELFF.

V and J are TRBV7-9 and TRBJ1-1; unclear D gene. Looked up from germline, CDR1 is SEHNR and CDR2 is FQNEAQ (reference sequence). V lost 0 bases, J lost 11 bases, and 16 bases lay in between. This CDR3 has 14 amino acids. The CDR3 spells CASSLAGTPVRAFF. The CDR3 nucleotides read TGTGCCAGCAGCTTAGCTGGCACTCCTGTGAGGGCTTTCTTT.

DNA of the CDR3: TGTGCCAGTAGTAGGGAAGCGGGAGATACGCAGTATTTT. Protein: CASSREAGDTQYF. The rearrangement uses TRBV19 and TRBJ2-3; weak D call: TRBD2 (6 bases). V was shortened by 4 bases and J by 5 bases, with 10 bases between the two germline ends. The germline V gene has CDR1 LNHDA and CDR2 SQIVND (reference sequence). This CDR3 spans 13 amino acids.

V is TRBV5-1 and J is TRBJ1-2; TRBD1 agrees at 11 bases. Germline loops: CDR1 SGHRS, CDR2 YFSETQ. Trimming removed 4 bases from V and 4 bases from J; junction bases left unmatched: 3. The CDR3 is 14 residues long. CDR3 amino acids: CASSEGQGAYGYTF. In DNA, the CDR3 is TGCGCCAGCAGCGAAGGACAGGGGGCCTATGGCTACACCTTC.

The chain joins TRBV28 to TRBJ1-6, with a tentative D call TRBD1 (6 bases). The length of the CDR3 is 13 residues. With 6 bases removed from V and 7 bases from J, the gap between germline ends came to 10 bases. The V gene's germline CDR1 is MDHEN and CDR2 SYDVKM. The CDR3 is CASRGAENSPLHF. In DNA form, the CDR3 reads TGTGCCAGCAGGGGGGCGGAAAATTCACCCCTCCACTTT. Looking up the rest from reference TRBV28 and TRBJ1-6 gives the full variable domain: DVKVTQSSRYLVKRTGEKVFLECVQDMDHENMFWYRQDPGLGLRLIYFSYDVKMKEKGDIPEGYSVSREKKERFSLILESASTNQTSMYLCASRGAENSPLHFGNGTRLTVT.

CDR3 in DNA: TGTGCCAGCAGCGTACGGGCAGACCGAAACACCGGGGAGCTGTTTTTT. This sequence encodes CASSVRADRNTGELFF. This sequence joins TRBV9 and TRBJ2-2; unclear D gene. Trimming shortened V by 1 base and J by 2 bases, and 12 bases separated the two germline ends. The CDR3 loop spans 16 amino acids. The V gene's germline CDR1 is SGDLS and CDR2 YYNGEE. Complete variable domain (other parts from reference TRBV9 and TRBJ2-2): DSGVTQTPKHLITATGQRVTLRCSPRSGDLSVYWYQQSLDQGLQFLIQYYNGEERAKGNILERFSAQQFPDLHSELNLSSLELGDSALYFCASSVRADRNTGELFFGEGSRLTVL.

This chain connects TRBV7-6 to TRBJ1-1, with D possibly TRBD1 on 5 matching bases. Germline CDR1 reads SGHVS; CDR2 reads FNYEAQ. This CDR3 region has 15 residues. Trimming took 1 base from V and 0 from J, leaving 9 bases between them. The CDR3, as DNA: TGTGCCAGCAGCTTAGAACAGGACATGAACACTGAAGCTTTCTTT. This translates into CASSLEQDMNTEAFF.

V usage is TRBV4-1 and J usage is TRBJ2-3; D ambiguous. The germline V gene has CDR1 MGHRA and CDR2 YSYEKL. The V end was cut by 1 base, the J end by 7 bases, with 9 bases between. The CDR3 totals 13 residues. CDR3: CASSQVDAYTQYF. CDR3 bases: TGCGCCAGCAGCCAAGTGGACGCTTATACGCAGTATTTT.

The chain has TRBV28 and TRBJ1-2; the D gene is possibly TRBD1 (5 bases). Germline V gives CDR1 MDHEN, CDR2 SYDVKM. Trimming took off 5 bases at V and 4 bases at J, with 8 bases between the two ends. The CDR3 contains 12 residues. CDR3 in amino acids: CASSVTAYGYTF. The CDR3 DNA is TGTGCCAGCAGTGTGACAGCCTATGGCTACACCTTC.

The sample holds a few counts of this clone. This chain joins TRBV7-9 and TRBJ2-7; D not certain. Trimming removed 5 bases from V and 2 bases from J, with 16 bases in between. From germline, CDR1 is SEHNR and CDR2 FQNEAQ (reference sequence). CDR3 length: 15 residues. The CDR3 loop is CASSTSTGSAYEQYF. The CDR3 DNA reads TGTGCCAGCAGCACGAGCACCGGGTCGGCCTACGAGCAGTACTTC.

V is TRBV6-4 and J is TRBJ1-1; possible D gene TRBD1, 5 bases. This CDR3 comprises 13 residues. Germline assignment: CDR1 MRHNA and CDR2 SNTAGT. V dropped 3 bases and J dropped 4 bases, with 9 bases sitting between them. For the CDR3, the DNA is TGTGCCAGCAGTGAGGAGGGGTCCACTGAAGCTTTCTTT. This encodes CASSEEGSTEAFF.

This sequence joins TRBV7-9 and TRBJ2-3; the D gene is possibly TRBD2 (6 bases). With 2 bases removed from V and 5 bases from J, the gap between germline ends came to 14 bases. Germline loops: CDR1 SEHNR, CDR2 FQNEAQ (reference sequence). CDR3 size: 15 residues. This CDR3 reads CASSLFFRGEDTQYF. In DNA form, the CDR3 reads TGTGCCAGCAGCTTATTTTTTCGCGGGGAAGATACGCAGTATTTT.

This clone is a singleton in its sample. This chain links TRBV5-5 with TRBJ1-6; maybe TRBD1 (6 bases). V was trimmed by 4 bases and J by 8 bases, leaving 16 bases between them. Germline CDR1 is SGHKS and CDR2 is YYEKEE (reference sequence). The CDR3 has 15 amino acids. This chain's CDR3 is CASSATGTSDSPLHF. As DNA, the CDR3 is TGTGCCAGCAGCGCAACCGGGACATCGGATTCACCCCTCCACTTT.

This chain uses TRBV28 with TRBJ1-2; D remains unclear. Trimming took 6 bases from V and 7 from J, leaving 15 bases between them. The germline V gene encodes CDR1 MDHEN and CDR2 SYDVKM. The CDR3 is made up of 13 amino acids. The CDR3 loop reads CASSPPKNPGYTF. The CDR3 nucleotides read TGTGCCAGCAGCCCCCCAAAGAACCCTGGCTACACCTTC.

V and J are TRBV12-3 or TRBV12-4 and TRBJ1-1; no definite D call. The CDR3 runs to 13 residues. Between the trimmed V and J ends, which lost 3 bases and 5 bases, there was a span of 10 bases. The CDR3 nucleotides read TGTGCCAGCAGTTTGGCGGAAGGGACTGAAGCTTTCTTT. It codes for CASSLAEGTEAFF.

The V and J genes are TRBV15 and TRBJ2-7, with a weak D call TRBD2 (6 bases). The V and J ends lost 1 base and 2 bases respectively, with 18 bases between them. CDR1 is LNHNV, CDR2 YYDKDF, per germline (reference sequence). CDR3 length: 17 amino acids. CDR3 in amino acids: CATSRVFGSGRPYEQYF. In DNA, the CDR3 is TGTGCCACCAGCAGAGTATTCGGGTCGGGGAGGCCCTACGAGCAGTACTTC. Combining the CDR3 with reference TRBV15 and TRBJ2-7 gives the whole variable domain DAMVIQNPRYQVTQFGKPVTLSCSQTLNHNVMYWYQQKSSQAPKLLFHYYDKDFNNEADTPDNFQSRRPNTSFCFLDIRSPGLGDTAMYLCATSRVFGSGRPYEQYFGPGTRLTVT.